One sample yielded the 30 T cell receptor beta chains listed below, sequenced in a study of CD8 T cells in ankylosing spondylitis. In TCRdb, the 5' RACE reads were re-called with MiXCR into one record per CDR3 protein. Among some 90,000 distinct CDR3 sequences listed, around 25% were seen once. What was sequenced was blood, either unsorted or a sorted T cell fraction (not recorded which). All receptors come from a male donor with ankylosing spondylitis or in good health (not recorded which).

This rearrangement joins TRBV20-1 to TRBJ1-1; D unresolved. Trimming left V 3 bases short and J 1 base short, with 6 bases between. In germline, CDR1 is DFQATT, CDR2 SNEGSKA (reference sequence). The CDR3 runs to 12 residues. The CDR3 loop reads CSASPGNTEAFF. DNA for the CDR3: TGCAGTGCTAGTCCAGGGAACACTGAAGCTTTCTTT.

The chain uses TRBV5-1 and TRBJ2-5; no clear D. CDR3 length: 13 amino acids. CDR1 and CDR2 from the germline V gene are SGHRS and YFSETQ. V was pared by 0 bases and J by 4 bases, with 7 bases between. This CDR3 reads CASSLAMGETQYF. CDR3 nucleotides: TGCGCCAGCAGCTTGGCCATGGGAGAGACCCAGTACTTC.

This rearrangement joins TRBV10-3 to TRBJ2-7, with D possibly called TRBD1 or TRBD2 (5 bases each). Germline V lookup: CDR1 ENHRY, CDR2 SYGVKD. Trimming pared 10 bases from V and 4 bases from J, leaving 11 bases between. This CDR3 spans 11 amino acids. The CDR3: CATGTAYEQYV. The CDR3 DNA sequence: TGTGCCACCGGGACCGCTTACGAGCAGTACGTC.

This clonotype came up a few times. The J gene is TRBJ2-7, the V gene TRBV5-1; perhaps TRBD1 as D (5 bases). Germline V CDR1 and CDR2: SGHRS, YFSETQ. This CDR3 contains 13 residues. The V gene lost 1 base and the J gene lost 1 base, with 6 bases spanning the gap. CDR3 coding DNA: TGCGCCAGCAGCTTGCAGGGTTCCTACGAGCAGTACGTC. This gives the protein CASSLQGSYEQYV.

This sequence joins TRBV20-1 and TRBJ2-1, with 9 positions matching TRBD2. The germline gives CDR1 DFQATT, CDR2 SNEGSKA (reference sequence). V lost 6 bases, J lost 5 bases, and 11 bases stayed unmatched. The CDR3 totals 15 residues. This CDR3 is CSAGIETSGNNEQFF. The CDR3 DNA sequence: TGCAGTGCAGGGATCGAGACTAGCGGAAACAATGAGCAGTTCTTC.

The chain has TRBV19 and TRBJ1-1; D is ambiguous. This CDR3 contains 14 residues. Germline V gene data show CDR1 as LNHDA and CDR2 as SQIVND (reference sequence). The V end lost 4 bases, the J end lost 3 bases, and 12 bases lay between the germline ends. CDR3 sequence (DNA): TGTGCCAGTAGTAAGGAAGGCCTTGACACTGAAGCTTTCTTT. Encoded protein: CASSKEGLDTEAFF.

The V gene is TRBV5-1, the J gene TRBJ1-5; D gene unclear. The V gene's germline CDR1 is SGHRS and CDR2 YFSETQ. V lost 0 bases to trimming and J lost 0 bases, with 7 bases between them. The CDR3 sequence is 15 residues long. The CDR3 is CASSLGFNSNQPQHF. The CDR3, as DNA: TGCGCCAGCAGCTTGGGTTTCAATAGCAATCAGCCCCAGCATTTT.

This clonotype has only a few counts. The rearrangement links TRBV4-1 to TRBJ2-6; D is uncertain. Trimming took 2 bases from V and 2 from J, leaving 4 bases between them. The CDR3 spans 14 residues. The germline V gene encodes CDR1 MGHRA and CDR2 YSYEKL. The CDR3 DNA sequence: TGCGCCAGCAGCCAACCAACTGGGGCCAACGTCCTGACTTTC. Its protein product is CASSQPTGANVLTF.

The chain employs TRBV20-1 and TRBJ2-3; 8 positions agree with TRBD1. The CDR3 runs 11 residues. Germline V lookup: CDR1 DFQATT, CDR2 SNEGSKA (reference sequence). Trimming took 7 bases from V and 6 from J; bases not matched to a gene: 3. For the CDR3, the DNA is TGCAGTGTCAGGGGGCTGGATACGCAGTATTTT. It encodes CSVRGLDTQYF.

This clonotype appeared a few times. V and J are TRBV5-1 and TRBJ1-1, with 7 bases aligning to TRBD1. The V and J ends lost 4 bases and 2 bases, in that order; junction bases with no gene match: 5. The CDR3 runs to 14 residues. Germline V lookup: CDR1 SGHRS, CDR2 YFSETQ. The CDR3, as DNA: TGCGCCAGCAGCCCGGGACAGCGAAACACTGAAGCTTTCTTT. This translates into CASSPGQRNTEAFF.

The rearrangement links TRBV20-1 to TRBJ1-1; 10 nucleotides match TRBD1. Per the germline V gene, CDR1 is DFQATT and CDR2 is SNEGSKA (reference sequence). The CDR3 is made up of 15 amino acids. The V gene end was trimmed by 6 bases and the J gene end by 3 bases; junction bases not matched to a gene: 10. This chain's CDR3 is CSAARPGQGYTEAFF. CDR3 DNA sequence: TGCAGTGCAGCCAGACCGGGACAGGGGTACACTGAAGCTTTCTTT.

The J gene is TRBJ2-7, the V gene TRBV12-3 or TRBV12-4, with D tentatively TRBD1 or TRBD2 (5 bases each). The V end was cut by 7 bases, the J end by 5 bases, with 18 bases between. This CDR3 region has 14 residues. The DNA for the CDR3 is TGTGCCAGCACCCTCGGACACCGACTAAACGAGCAGTACTTC. It is translated as CASTLGHRLNEQYF.

This clonotype was picked up a small number of times. The CDR3 here is CASSLDGVGTTEAFF. In DNA, the CDR3 is TGTGCCAGCAGCTTAGACGGGGTAGGGACAACTGAAGCTTTCTTT. This chain connects TRBV7-9 to TRBJ1-1; D possibly corresponds to TRBD1 (6 bases). This CDR3 is 15 amino acids long. Between the trimmed V and J ends, which lost 1 base and 5 bases, there was a span of 14 bases. Per the germline V gene, CDR1 is SEHNR and CDR2 is FQNEAQ (reference sequence).

This clonotype was found a few times. The rearrangement links TRBV5-1 to TRBJ1-2; maybe TRBD1 (5 bases). The V gene lost 4 bases and the J gene lost 2 bases, with 9 bases spanning the gap. The CDR3 loop spans 13 amino acids. CDR1 and CDR2 (germline): SGHRS, YFSETQ. CDR3 loop: CASSTGGNYGYTF. CDR3 DNA sequence: TGCGCCAGCAGCACCGGGGGGAACTATGGCTACACCTTC.

In its sample, this clonotype was seen a few times. This rearrangement joins TRBV5-1 to TRBJ2-1, with TRBD2 matching over 9 bases. Germline-derived CDR1 and CDR2 are SGHRS and YFSETQ. This CDR3 comprises 15 residues. V shed 1 base and J 6 bases; nucleotides not matched to a gene: 5. The CDR3 DNA reads TGCGCCAGCAGCTTGAAGGTTAGCGGGAGCAATGAGCAGTTCTTC. Its protein is CASSLKVSGSNEQFF.

A few counts support this clonotype. The chain is built from TRBV18 and TRBJ1-2, with D possibly being TRBD1 (6 bases). Germline-derived CDR1 and CDR2 are KGHSH and LQKENI. Trimming took 5 bases from V and 2 from J, leaving 12 bases between them. CDR3 length: 14 amino acids. In DNA, the CDR3 is TGTGCCAGCTCAGACACAGGGAACAACTATGGCTACACCTTC. Amino acid sequence: CASSDTGNNYGYTF.

The J gene is TRBJ1-2, the V gene TRBV5-1, with TRBD1 matching 8 bases. The CDR3 loop spans 14 amino acids. J was trimmed by 6 bases and V by 0 bases; bases with no gene match: 4. Germline assignment: CDR1 SGHRS and CDR2 YFSETQ. The CDR3 region has the DNA TGCGCCAGCAGCTTGGACAGGGGGGTTGATGGCTACACCTTC. This encodes CASSLDRGVDGYTF.

The table lists this clonotype with a few counts. The chain links TRBV5-1 to TRBJ2-3; perhaps TRBD2 as D (6 bases). Germline V gene sequence: CDR1 SGHRS, CDR2 YFSETQ. CDR3 length: 14 residues. Deletions cut 5 bases from V and 1 base from J, with 11 bases between. The CDR3 loop is CASRLGGGTDTQYF. CDR3 DNA: TGCGCCAGCAGACTGGGCGGGGGCACAGATACGCAGTATTTT.

The chain links TRBV18 to TRBJ1-5, with 9 positions matching TRBD1. The germline V gene encodes CDR1 KGHSH and CDR2 LQKENI. Trimming took 1 base from V and 5 from J; bases not matched to a gene: 3. The CDR3 sequence is 15 residues long. CDR3 region: CASSPRTGDDQPQHF. The CDR3 DNA sequence: TGTGCCAGCTCACCACGGACAGGGGACGATCAGCCCCAGCATTTT.

This clonotype is labeled medium-sized. The rearrangement links TRBV7-3 to TRBJ2-1; D unresolved. Trimming took off 1 base at V and 5 bases at J, with 6 bases between the two ends. CDR3 length: 13 amino acids. Germline CDR1 and CDR2: SGHTA and FQGTGA. CDR3 residues: CASSLISDNEQFF. DNA for the CDR3: TGTGCCAGCAGCTTAATCTCGGACAATGAGCAGTTCTTC.

This clonotype was observed at least ten times. This rearrangement joins TRBV5-1 to TRBJ2-1; unclear D gene. Per the germline V gene, CDR1 is SGHRS and CDR2 is YFSETQ. Trimming stripped 5 bases from V and 4 bases from J, with 7 bases between. The CDR3 is 12 residues long. DNA for the CDR3: TGCGCCAGCAGAGAGGCGTACAATGAGCAGTTCTTC. Encoded protein: CASREAYNEQFF.

Comment on this clonotype: One junction end disagrees with the germline gene, perhaps due to a read error. The rearrangement links TRBV12-3 or TRBV12-4 to TRBJ2-3; TRBD2 is a possible D gene (5 bases). The CDR3 runs 16 residues. DNA of the CDR3: TGTGCCAGCAGTCTAGCCTTTGGGGTCTTGGGAGATACGCAGTATTTT. This encodes CASSLAFGVLGDTQYF.

V usage is TRBV12-3 or TRBV12-4 and J usage is TRBJ1-5; the D gene is possibly TRBD1 (5 bases). V gave up 2 bases and J gave up 6 bases, with 11 bases separating them. This CDR3 spans 14 amino acids. The CDR3 DNA is TGTGCCAGCAGTTTAAGCAGGGTGCTTCAGCCCCAGCATTTT. Translation gives CASSLSRVLQPQHF.

This clonotype was counted only a few times. This chain joins TRBV5-1 and TRBJ2-4; perhaps D is TRBD1 or TRBD2 (6 bases each). The CDR3 runs 15 residues. Germline assignment: CDR1 SGHRS and CDR2 YFSETQ. The V end lost 7 bases, the J end lost 3 bases, and 17 bases lay between the germline ends. The CDR3 coding sequence is TGCGCCAGCGCCGCTGGGGGGCAGAGCAAAAACATTCAGTACTTC. It codes for CASAAGGQSKNIQYF.

The chain is built from TRBV6-2 or TRBV6-3 and TRBJ2-1; D not certain. V shed 5 bases and J shed 6 bases, with 11 bases lying between them. This CDR3 spans 13 amino acids. Germline values: CDR1 MNHEY, CDR2 SVGEGT. CDR3 residues: CASSDLTPNEQFF. The CDR3 region has the DNA TGTGCCAGCAGTGATTTGACTCCCAATGAGCAGTTCTTC.

This clonotype was detected a few times. The chain is built from TRBV7-6 and TRBJ2-7, with 9 bases aligning to TRBD2. The CDR3 is 16 amino acids. The V gene's germline CDR1 is SGHVS and CDR2 FNYEAQ. J lost 6 bases, V lost 4 bases, and 13 bases had no gene match. The CDR3 spells CASSSLLAGFFFEQYF. The CDR3 coding sequence is TGTGCCAGCAGCTCCCTACTAGCGGGTTTCTTCTTCGAGCAGTACTTC.

The chain carries TRBV18 and TRBJ2-7, with D possibly TRBD2 on 6 matching bases. The CDR3 extends over 12 amino acids. V was shortened by 6 bases and J by 4 bases, with 10 bases between the two germline ends. CDR1 and CDR2 (germline): KGHSH, LQKENI. The CDR3 sequence is CASSSGTYEQYV. CDR3 in DNA: TGTGCCAGCTCGAGTGGGACTTACGAGCAGTACGTC.

The chain couples TRBV5-1 to TRBJ1-4; no definite D call. V dropped 1 base and J dropped 11 bases, with 15 bases sitting between them. The length of the CDR3 is 14 residues. Germline V gene sequence: CDR1 SGHRS, CDR2 YFSETQ. The CDR3 protein is CASSLYSEAEKLFF. CDR3 sequence (DNA): TGCGCCAGCAGCTTGTACAGCGAGGCTGAGAAACTGTTTTTT.

This clonotype was seen only a few times. The J gene is TRBJ2-7, the V gene TRBV28; D is unclear. The germline gives CDR1 MDHEN, CDR2 SYDVKM. The germline V and J ends were trimmed by 2 bases and 0 bases, with 2 bases remaining between them. The CDR3 spans 12 residues. CDR3 bases: TGTGCCAGCAGTTTAAGCTCCTACGAGCAGTACGTC. This translates into CASSLSSYEQYV.

This clonotype came up a few times. This rearrangement joins TRBV10-2 to TRBJ1-6; 8 positions agree with TRBD1. This CDR3 contains 13 residues. Germline loops: CDR1 WSHSY, CDR2 SAAADI. J gave up 8 bases and V 7 bases, and 4 bases lay outside the gene matches. The CDR3 here is CASKKQGDSPLHF. The CDR3 bases are TGCGCCAGCAAGAAACAGGGGGATTCACCCCTCCACTTT.